A single sample is the source of the 20 T cell receptor beta chains below, sequenced in a study of CD8 T cells in Susac syndrome (dated by TCRdb to the late 2010s). Library preparation employed the immunoSEQ multiplex PCR assay. RNA was extracted with the RNeasy kit and roughly 0.45 to 1 ug was reverse transcribed using random hexamers. TCRdb reanalyzed the raw reads on its own, using fastp at Q25 for trimming and MiXCR for clone calling, and kept in-frame beta chains. One record per CDR3 amino acid sequence lists the most common genes and DNA. Within this sample are some 190,000 distinct CDR3 sequences, with just under 95% of them counted one time only. In total, the top ten clones hold approximately 0.1% of the sample. The source material was CD4+ T cells from PBMCs. These receptors originate from a human donor in good health.

The chain has TRBV9 and TRBJ1-1; the match to TRBD1 covers 7 bases. The germline gives CDR1 SGDLS, CDR2 YYNGEE. The CDR3 is made up of 13 amino acids. V gave up 3 bases and J gave up 10 bases; unmatched junction bases: 9. The CDR3 sequence: CASSASQGSGAFF. The CDR3 coding sequence is TGTGCCAGCAGCGCGTCACAGGGGAGTGGAGCTTTCTTT.

The chain has TRBV20-1 and TRBJ2-3; possible D gene TRBD2, 5 bases. Per germline, CDR1 DFQATT and CDR2 SNEGSKA (reference sequence). V lost 6 bases and J lost 6, with 19 bases in between. CDR3 length equals 14 residues. The CDR3 nucleotides read TGCAGTGCCGAGTCGGGTGGGAGATTCGATACGCAGTATTTT. The encoded protein is CSAESGGRFDTQYF.

The rearrangement joins TRBV6-2 or TRBV6-3 to TRBJ2-1; TRBD2 aligns across 7 bases. The germline V gene has CDR1 MNHEY and CDR2 SVGEGT. The CDR3 spans 15 residues. V trimming: 7 bases; J trimming: 7 bases; junction bases outside the gene matches: 13. CDR3 coding DNA: TGTGCCAGCACCCTACTAGCGTCCGAGGGGAATGAGCAGTTCTTC. Protein product: CASTLLASEGNEQFF.

The V and J genes are TRBV19 and TRBJ2-7, with 7 bases matching TRBD1. V trimming: 4 bases; J trimming: 3 bases; junction bases outside the gene matches: 3. Germline CDR1 reads LNHDA; CDR2 reads SQIVND (reference sequence). CDR3 length: 13 residues. The CDR3 loop reads CASSKSGGYEQYF. The CDR3 region has the DNA TGTGCCAGTAGTAAGTCAGGGGGCTACGAGCAGTACTTC.

V is TRBV4-1 and J is TRBJ2-3; 11 positions agree with TRBD2. Germline-derived CDR1 and CDR2 are MGHRA and YSYEKL. The CDR3 loop spans 17 amino acids. V gave up 4 bases and J gave up 6 bases; unmatched junction bases: 12. Written as DNA, the CDR3 is TGCGCCAGCAGCCCGATGGCCCTAGCGGGAGGTTTGGATACGCAGTATTTT. This sequence encodes CASSPMALAGGLDTQYF.

The chain has TRBV11-2 and TRBJ2-5; D gene unclear. Trimming cost V 3 bases and J 7 bases, with 9 bases left between them. The CDR3 has 12 amino acids. Germline-derived CDR1 and CDR2 are SGHAT and FQNNGV. The CDR3 spells CASSFSPPTQYF. CDR3 sequence (DNA): TGTGCCAGCAGCTTCTCGCCGCCGACCCAGTACTTC. The variable domain in full, completed from reference TRBV11-2 and TRBJ2-5, reads EAGVAQSPRYKIIEKRQSVAFWCNPISGHATLYWYQQILGQGPKLLIQFQNNGVVDDSQLPKDRFSAERLKGVDSTLKIQPAKLEDSAVYLCASSFSPPTQYFGPGTRLLVL.

This clonotype showed up just once. This chain links TRBV7-9 with TRBJ2-3; 9 bases map to TRBD1. V was clipped by 5 bases and J by 2 bases; unmatched bases: 8. Germline V CDR1 and CDR2: SEHNR, FQNEAQ (reference sequence). The CDR3 is 16 amino acids. DNA for the CDR3: TGTGCCAGCAGCGCGGACAGGGGCATGGCCACAGATACGCAGTATTTT. It is translated as CASSADRGMATDTQYF.

The chain is built from TRBV7-9 and TRBJ1-2; no definite D call. Germline loops: CDR1 SEHNR, CDR2 FQNEAQ (reference sequence). Trimming took off 3 bases at V and 7 bases at J, with 6 bases between the two ends. This CDR3 is built from 11 residues. The CDR3 coding sequence is TGTGCCAGCAGCTTGGGGTTTGGCTACACCTTC. Its translation: CASSLGFGYTF.

This sequence joins TRBV29-1 and TRBJ2-3, with D possibly matching TRBD2 (5 bases). Deletions cut 3 bases from V and 3 bases from J, with 13 bases between. This CDR3 is 14 amino acids long. Germline V gene sequence: CDR1 SQVTM, CDR2 ANQGSEA. CDR3 in DNA: TGCAGCGTTGAGTTGTGGGAGAGGACAGATACGCAGTATTTT. Translated, it gives CSVELWERTDTQYF.

In its sample, this clonotype was seen once. V gene TRBV27 combines with J gene TRBJ2-4; 16 bases agree with TRBD2. Looked up from germline, CDR1 is MNHEY and CDR2 is SMNVEV (reference sequence). This CDR3 comprises 17 residues. V was pared by 4 bases and J by 6 bases, with 6 bases of the junction left unmatched. The CDR3 here is CASSSLGTSGRGNIQYF. In DNA form, the CDR3 reads TGTGCCAGCAGTTCGCTAGGGACTAGCGGGAGGGGAAACATTCAGTACTTC.

CDR3 sequence: CASSLDHETQYF. In DNA, the CDR3 is TGTGCCAGCAGCTTAGATCACGAGACCCAGTACTTC. The V and J genes are TRBV11-3 and TRBJ2-5; D ambiguous. The V end lost 0 bases, the J end lost 5 bases, and 4 bases lay between the germline ends. This CDR3 contains 12 residues. Germline lookup yields CDR1 SGHNT and CDR2 YENEEA.

The chain carries TRBV9 and TRBJ2-6, with TRBD1 as a possible D gene (6 bases). The germline V and J ends were trimmed by 0 bases and 0 bases, with 10 bases remaining between them. CDR1 and CDR2 (germline): SGDLS, YYNGEE. There are 17 residues in the CDR3. The CDR3 DNA reads as TGTGCCAGCAGCGTAGAACAGGGAAGCTCTGGGGCCAACGTCCTGACTTTC. Protein product: CASSVEQGSSGANVLTF.

This chain links TRBV27 with TRBJ2-1; 7 positions agree with TRBD1. There are 14 residues in the CDR3. Germline V CDR1 and CDR2: MNHEY, SMNVEV (reference sequence). V shed 3 bases, J shed 4 bases, and the junction held 3 bases outside the gene matches. In DNA form, the CDR3 reads TGTGCCAGCAGTTTTACCAGGGGGTACAATGAGCAGTTCTTC. Its translation is CASSFTRGYNEQFF.

The chain recombines TRBV29-1 with TRBJ2-4, with TRBD2 matching 14 bases. This CDR3 is built from 17 residues. The germline V gene encodes CDR1 SQVTM and CDR2 ANQGSEA. The V gene end was trimmed by 7 bases and the J gene end by 0 bases; junction bases not matched to a gene: 8. CDR3 in amino acids: CSGGGLAGVAAKNIQYF. The CDR3 nucleotides read TGCAGCGGGGGGGGACTAGCGGGAGTTGCAGCCAAAAACATTCAGTACTTC.

The CDR3 DNA reads TGCAGCGTTGAAACGCAGGGAGGCACTGAAGCTTTCTTT. It is translated as CSVETQGGTEAFF. The V gene is TRBV29-1, the J gene TRBJ1-1, with D tentatively TRBD1 (5 bases). Germline-derived CDR1 and CDR2 are SQVTM and ANQGSEA. Trimming left V 2 bases short and J 4 bases short, with 11 bases between. This CDR3 spans 13 amino acids.

In nucleotides, the CDR3 is TGTGCCAGCAGCGTAGGTAACCAGCTTTACACCGGGGAGCTGTTTTTT. As protein: CASSVGNQLYTGELFF. The V and J genes are TRBV9 and TRBJ2-2; D remains ambiguous. In germline, CDR1 is SGDLS, CDR2 YYNGEE. The V and J ends lost 0 bases and 3 bases respectively, with 12 bases between them. This CDR3 contains 16 residues.

The chain's CDR3 is CASSLGRQGHSNIQYF. The CDR3 region has the DNA TGTGCCAGCAGCCTAGGCCGGCAGGGGCACAGCAACATTCAGTACTTC. The chain links TRBV28 to TRBJ2-4; the D gene is possibly TRBD1 (6 bases). The CDR3 spans 16 residues. V was pared by 6 bases and J by 7 bases, with 22 bases between. CDR1 and CDR2 from the germline V gene are MDHEN and SYDVKM.

The chain joins TRBV27 to TRBJ1-2; D unclear. CDR3 size: 14 residues. Trimming removed 0 bases from V and 4 bases from J, with 9 bases in between. From germline, CDR1 is MNHEY and CDR2 SMNVEV (reference sequence). The CDR3 nucleotides are TGTGCCAGCAGTTTATCGCGGGGTGCCTATGGCTACACCTTC. Translated: CASSLSRGAYGYTF.

This clonotype was seen just once. The chain couples TRBV30 to TRBJ1-1; tentatively, D is TRBD1 (5 bases). CDR3 length: 14 residues. V was shortened by 0 bases and J by 1 base, with 9 bases between the two germline ends. Germline V gene lookup returns CDR1 GTSNPN and CDR2 SVGIG (reference sequence). DNA of the CDR3: TGTGCCTGGAGTGTACAGGACCGGAACACTGAAGCTTTCTTT. Encoded protein: CAWSVQDRNTEAFF.

The chain combines TRBV30 with TRBJ2-2; D is undetermined. Per the germline V gene, CDR1 is GTSNPN and CDR2 is SVGIG (reference sequence). The V end lost 2 bases, the J end lost 3 bases, and 10 bases lay between the germline ends. CDR3 size: 14 residues. CDR3 residues: CAWSRNLYTGELFF. The CDR3 bases are TGTGCCTGGAGTCGGAACCTATACACCGGGGAGCTGTTTTTT. The whole variable domain, filled in from reference TRBV30 and TRBJ2-2, reads SQTIHQWPATLVQPVGSPLSLECTVEGTSNPNLYWYRQAAGRGLQLLFYSVGIGQISSEVPQNLSASRPQDRQFILSSKKLLLSDSGFYLCAWSRNLYTGELFFGEGSRLTVL.